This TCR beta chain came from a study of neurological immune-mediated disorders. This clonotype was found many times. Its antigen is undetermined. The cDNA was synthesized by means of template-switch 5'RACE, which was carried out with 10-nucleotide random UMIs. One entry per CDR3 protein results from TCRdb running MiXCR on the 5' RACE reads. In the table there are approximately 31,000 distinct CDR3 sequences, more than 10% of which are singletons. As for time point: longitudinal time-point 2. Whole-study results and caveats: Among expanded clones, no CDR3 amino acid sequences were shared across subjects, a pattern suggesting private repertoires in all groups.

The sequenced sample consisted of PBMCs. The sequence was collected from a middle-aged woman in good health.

The CDR3 region has the DNA TGCGCCAGCAGCCCGGGGCGGGATTCCTCCTACAATGAGCAGTTCTTC. It specifies CASSPGRDSSYNEQFF. The chain has TRBV5-1 and TRBJ2-1; D is possibly TRBD2 (6 bases). CDR1 is SGHRS and CDR2 is YFSETQ in the germline V gene. The length of the CDR3 is 16 residues. Trimming removed 4 bases from V and 0 bases from J, with 14 bases in between.